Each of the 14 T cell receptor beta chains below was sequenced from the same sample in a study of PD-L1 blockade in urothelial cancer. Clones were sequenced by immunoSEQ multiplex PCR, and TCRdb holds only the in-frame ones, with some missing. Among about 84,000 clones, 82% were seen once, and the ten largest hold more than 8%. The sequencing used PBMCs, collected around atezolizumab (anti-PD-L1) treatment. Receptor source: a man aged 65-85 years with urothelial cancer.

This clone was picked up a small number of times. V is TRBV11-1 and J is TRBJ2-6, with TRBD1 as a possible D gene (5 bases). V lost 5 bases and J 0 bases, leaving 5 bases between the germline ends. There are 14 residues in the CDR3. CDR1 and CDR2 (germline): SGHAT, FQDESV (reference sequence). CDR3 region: CASSRGSGANVLTF. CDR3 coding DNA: TGTGCCAGCAGCAGGGGCTCTGGGGCCAACGTCCTGACTTTC.

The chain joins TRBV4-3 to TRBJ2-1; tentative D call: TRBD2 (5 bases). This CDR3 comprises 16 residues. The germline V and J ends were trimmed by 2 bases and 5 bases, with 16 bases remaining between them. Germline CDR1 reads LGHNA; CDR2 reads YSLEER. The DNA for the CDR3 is TGCGCCAGCAGCCAACGCGCGGGTGGGGTTCACAATGAGCAGTTCTTC. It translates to CASSQRAGGVHNEQFF.

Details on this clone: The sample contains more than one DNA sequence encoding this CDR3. The CDR3 here is CASSSSTDTQYF. The CDR3 DNA reads as TGTGCCAGCAGCTCCTCCACAGATACGCAGTATTTT. V is TRBV11-2 and J is TRBJ2-3; D not resolved. Germline lookup yields CDR1 SGHAT and CDR2 FQNNGV. The CDR3 runs to 12 residues. With 4 bases removed from V and 2 bases from J, the gap between germline ends came to 4 bases.

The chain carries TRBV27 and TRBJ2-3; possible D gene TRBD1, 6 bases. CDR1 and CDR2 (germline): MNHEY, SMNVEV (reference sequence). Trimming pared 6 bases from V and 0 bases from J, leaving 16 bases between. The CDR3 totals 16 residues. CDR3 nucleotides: TGTGCCAGCAGCTCAAAAGGGGGATCTAGCACAGATACGCAGTATTTT. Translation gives CASSSKGGSSTDTQYF.

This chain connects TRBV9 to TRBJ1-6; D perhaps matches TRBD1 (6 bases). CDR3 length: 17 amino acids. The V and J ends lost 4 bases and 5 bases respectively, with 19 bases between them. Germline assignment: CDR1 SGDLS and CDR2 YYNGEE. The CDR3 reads CASSPTQGSPNNSPLHF. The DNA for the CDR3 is TGTGCCAGCAGCCCAACCCAGGGGAGCCCAAATAATTCACCCCTCCACTTT.

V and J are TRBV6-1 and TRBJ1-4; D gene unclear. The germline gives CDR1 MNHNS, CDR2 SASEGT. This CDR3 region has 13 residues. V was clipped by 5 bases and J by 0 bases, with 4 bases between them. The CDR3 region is CASSPSTNEKLFF. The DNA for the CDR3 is TGTGCCAGCAGTCCCTCAACTAATGAAAAACTGTTTTTT.

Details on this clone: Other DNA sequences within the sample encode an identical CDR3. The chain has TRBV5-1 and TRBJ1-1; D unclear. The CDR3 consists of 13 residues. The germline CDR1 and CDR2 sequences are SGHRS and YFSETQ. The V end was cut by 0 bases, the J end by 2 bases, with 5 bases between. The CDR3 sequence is CASSLAGNTEAFF. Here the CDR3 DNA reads TGCGCCAGCAGCTTGGCAGGAAACACTGAAGCTTTCTTT.

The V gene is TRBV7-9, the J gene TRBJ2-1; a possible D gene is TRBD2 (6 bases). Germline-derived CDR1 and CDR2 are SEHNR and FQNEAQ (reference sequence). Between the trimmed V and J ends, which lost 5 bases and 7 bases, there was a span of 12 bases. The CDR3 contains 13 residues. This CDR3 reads CASSPYLANEQFF. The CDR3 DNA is TGTGCCAGCAGCCCCTACCTAGCGAATGAGCAGTTCTTC.

CDR3 nucleotides: TGTGCCAGCAGTTACTCCGGGACTAGTGAAGAGACCCAGTACTTC. This encodes CASSYSGTSEETQYF. V and J are TRBV6-5 and TRBJ2-5, with 8 nucleotides matching TRBD2. Germline lookup yields CDR1 MNHEY and CDR2 SVGAGI. After removal of 0 bases from V and 3 bases from J, the junction contained 3 bases not matched to a gene. This CDR3 has 15 residues.

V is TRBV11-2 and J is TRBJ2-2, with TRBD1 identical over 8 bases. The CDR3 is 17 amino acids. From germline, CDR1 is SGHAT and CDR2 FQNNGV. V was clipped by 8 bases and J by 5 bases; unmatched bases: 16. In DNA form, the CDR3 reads TGTGCCAGCGGACAACTTGGACAGGGAAGTCGGACCGGGGAGCTGTTTTTT. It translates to CASGQLGQGSRTGELFF.

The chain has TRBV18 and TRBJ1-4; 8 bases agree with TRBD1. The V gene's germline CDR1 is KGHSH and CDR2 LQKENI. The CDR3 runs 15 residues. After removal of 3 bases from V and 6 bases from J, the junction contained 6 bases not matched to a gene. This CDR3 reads CASSPLQGGDEKLFF. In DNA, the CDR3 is TGTGCCAGCTCACCCTTACAGGGGGGAGATGAAAAACTGTTTTTT.

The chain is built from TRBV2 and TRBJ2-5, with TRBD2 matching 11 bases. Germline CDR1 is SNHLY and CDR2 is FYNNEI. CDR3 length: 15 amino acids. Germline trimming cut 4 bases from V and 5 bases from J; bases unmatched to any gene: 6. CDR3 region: CASSALAGGPETQYF. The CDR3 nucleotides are TGTGCCAGCAGTGCGTTAGCGGGGGGGCCGGAGACCCAGTACTTC.

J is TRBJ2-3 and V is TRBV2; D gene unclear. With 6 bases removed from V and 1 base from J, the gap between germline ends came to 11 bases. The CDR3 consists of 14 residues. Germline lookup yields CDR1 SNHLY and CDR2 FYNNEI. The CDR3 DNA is TGTGCCAGCAGACCTAGTCCAGGCACAGATACGCAGTATTTT. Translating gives CASRPSPGTDTQYF.

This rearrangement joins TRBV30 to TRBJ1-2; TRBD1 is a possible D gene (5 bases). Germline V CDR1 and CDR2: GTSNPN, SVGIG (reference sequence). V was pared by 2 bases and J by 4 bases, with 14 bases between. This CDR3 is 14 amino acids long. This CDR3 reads CAWSWGGGGYGYTF. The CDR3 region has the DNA TGTGCCTGGAGTTGGGGGGGAGGTGGCTATGGCTACACCTTC.